The text below deals with one T cell receptor (beta chain). The CDR3 covers 14 residues. Germline lookup yields CDR1 ENHRY and CDR2 SYGVKD. Trimming took 6 bases from V and 9 from J; bases not matched to a gene: 11. Through a sample-barcoded 5' primer and a J-beta primer mix, a second PCR was run for roughly 6 to 12 cycles. With 12 random nucleotides, a template-switch adaptor tagged each individual cDNA molecule. Each CDR3 protein is one row after TCRdb ran MiXCR on the 5' RACE reads. This sample has 1.5 million or so distinct CDR3 sequences, with around two fifths found just once. The data derive from a study of blood T cells in healthy people across ages.

The chain joins TRBV10-3 to TRBJ2-1; 7 bases are shared with TRBD1. The specimen sequenced was blood. The TCR comes from a woman in her late teens or twenties in good health. CDR3 residues: CAISLTGDQSEQFF. DNA for the CDR3: TGTGCCATCAGCCTAACAGGGGACCAAAGTGAGCAGTTCTTC.